Listed here is a single T cell receptor (beta chain). The record originates from a study of blood T cell repertoires in COVID-19. Across the study: The samples span acute and convalescent COVID-19 from the United States, Italy and Spain. The analysed material was cDNA or gDNA that came from T cells, B-cell-depleted T cells, or PBMCs.

Authors' data handling: For nucleated cells, counts were estimated from reference gene primer amplification. Profiled with immunoSEQ multiplex PCR; TCRdb holds only in-frame clones, not every one. Clonal size and the V and J genes are those of that table, whereas D and trimming came from the DNA. This table has 95,000 to 110,000 clones, more than 80% appearing once. In germline, CDR1 is MNHEY, CDR2 SVGAGI. V gave up 8 bases and J gave up 6 bases; unmatched junction bases: 6. The CDR3 length is 14 residues. The sample taken for sequencing was peripheral blood. This receptor was obtained from a man between 60 and 75 years old with acute or convalescent COVID-19. The chain uses TRBV6-5 and TRBJ2-2, with 10 positions matching TRBD2. The CDR3 loop reads CASLSGRAAGELFF. CDR3 nucleotide sequence: TGTGCCAGCCTGAGCGGGAGGGCCGCCGGGGAGCTGTTTTTT.